The TCR beta chain under discussion was sequenced for a study of cytomegalovirus exposure and HLA in healthy donors. A word on this clone: Its specificity is not known.

The repertoire was sequenced with immunoSEQ multiplex PCR; TCRdb's copy has only in-frame clones and lacks some. The repertoire holds about 330,000 clones, with around 90% as singletons. Study-wide results and limits: It was 150 to 200 TCR beta chains that were listed as cytomegalovirus-associated. Within the approximately 110 validation repertoires, first-cohort TCR clusters tended to co-occur, according to a later analysis.

With 4 bases removed from V and 1 base from J, the gap between germline ends came to 13 bases. The germline CDR1 and CDR2 sequences are SGHDT and YYEEEE. The CDR3 extends over 15 amino acids. The chain employs TRBV5-6 and TRBJ2-3, with D tentatively TRBD2 (6 bases). Sequencing used PBMCs. The TCR comes from a woman aged 30 to 39 in good health and CMV-seropositive. DNA of the CDR3: TGTGCCAGCAGCCCCGCGGGGAGAGGCACAGATACGCAGTATTTT. Translated, it gives CASSPAGRGTDTQYF.